Below are 13 T cell receptor beta chains sequenced from a single sample in a study of blood T cells in healthy people across ages. Together with a sample-barcoded 5' primer, a J-beta primer mix was included in a second PCR lasting about 6 to 12 cycles. MiXCR was run by TCRdb on the 5' RACE reads, yielding one entry per CDR3 protein. The table lists some 850,000 distinct CDR3 sequences, roughly 25% of them singletons. These same data were also listed under a study on T cells of mothers and their children.

Material: blood. The origin of the receptors is a boy younger than 18 in good health.

This chain links TRBV5-1 with TRBJ2-3; 10 bases agree with TRBD1. This CDR3 has 14 residues. Germline V gives CDR1 SGHRS, CDR2 YFSETQ. The junction had 6 bases not matched to a gene; V was cut back by 5 bases and J by 6 bases. The CDR3: CASRRQGAGDTQYF. CDR3 coding DNA: TGCGCCAGCAGGAGACAGGGGGCAGGGGATACGCAGTATTTT.

This clonotype was counted only a few times. The rearrangement links TRBV6-6 to TRBJ1-6; D is uncertain. V was pared by 2 bases and J by 7 bases, with 9 bases between. Germline CDR1 and CDR2: MNHNY and SVGAGI (reference sequence). The CDR3 spans 14 residues. CDR3 nucleotides: TGTGCCAGCAGTTACCGTCCGGAGAATTCACCCCTCCACTTT. It codes for CASSYRPENSPLHF.

The sample holds a few counts of this clonotype. The rearrangement uses TRBV6-1 and TRBJ2-1; the D is unclear. Gene TRBJ2-5 matches the end of the DNA better, so the J call may be wrong. The CDR3 runs 13 residues. Per the germline V gene, CDR1 is MNHNS and CDR2 is SASEGT. The CDR3 nucleotides read TGTGCCAGCACCTCCATCCCCACCGAGACCCAGTACTTC. Translating it yields CASTSIPTETQYF.

About this clonotype itself: The CDR3 does not end in the conserved phenylalanine or tryptophan, so this is likely a read error. The chain links TRBV5-1 to TRBJ1-4, with TRBD1 identical over 7 bases. Germline CDR1 and CDR2: SGHRS and YFSETQ. Trimming took 4 bases from V and 5 from J; bases not matched to a gene: 11. The CDR3 consists of 16 residues. CDR3 nucleotide sequence: TGCGCCAGCAGCGAGGGGGCCGGCGCTGGGAATGAAAAACTGTTTTCT. Its protein is CASSEGAGAGNEKLFS.

For this clonotype: One end of the junction fails to match germline, which may point to a read error. V and J are TRBV7-7 and TRBJ1-4, with unresolved D. The CDR3 covers 15 residues. CDR1 and CDR2 from the germline V gene are SSHAT and FNYEAQ (reference sequence). Written as DNA, the CDR3 is TGTGCTAGCAGCTCCCGATCCGGACCAAATGAAAAACTGTTTTTT. Translation gives CASSSRSGPNEKLFF.

A few counts support this clonotype. The V gene is TRBV4-1, the J gene TRBJ2-4; 11 bases fit TRBD2. This CDR3 comprises 17 residues. Germline CDR1 reads MGHRA; CDR2 reads YSYEKL. V shed 0 bases and J 6 bases; nucleotides not matched to a gene: 7. The CDR3 loop is CASSQDHLAGGGNIQYF. The CDR3 nucleotides are TGCGCCAGCAGCCAAGATCATCTAGCGGGGGGTGGAAACATTCAGTACTTC.

This chain joins TRBV7-2 and TRBJ2-6, with 7 bases that match TRBD1. Germline-derived CDR1 and CDR2 are SGHTA and FQGNSA. The CDR3 covers 18 residues. Trimming removed 1 base from V and 0 bases from J; junction bases left unmatched: 6. The CDR3 nucleotides read TGTGCCAGCAGCTTAGATCGGGACAGAGTCTCTGGGGCCAACGTCCTGACTTTC. Translation: CASSLDRDRVSGANVLTF.

CDR3 in DNA: TGCAGCGTTGAGCAGTATTACAATGAGCAGTTCTTC. As protein: CSVEQYYNEQFF. This chain connects TRBV29-1 to TRBJ2-1; D is uncertain. Per the germline V gene, CDR1 is SQVTM and CDR2 is ANQGSEA. The CDR3 has 12 amino acids. Trimming shortened V by 3 bases and J by 4 bases, and 7 bases separated the two germline ends.

This clonotype was picked up a small number of times. The rearrangement uses TRBV12-3 or TRBV12-4 and TRBJ2-5; D possibly corresponds to TRBD1 (6 bases). The V end lost 5 bases, the J end lost 4 bases, and 14 bases lay between the germline ends. This CDR3 has 14 amino acids. In nucleotides, the CDR3 is TGTGCCAGCAGTCCCCAGGGGCCGGTAGAGACCCAGTACTTC. The encoded protein is CASSPQGPVETQYF.

The chain is built from TRBV28 and TRBJ1-1; D might be TRBD1 (5 bases). The CDR3 runs 17 residues. Germline-derived CDR1 and CDR2 are MDHEN and SYDVKM. V was trimmed by 7 bases and J by 0 bases, leaving 21 bases between them. The CDR3 DNA reads TGTGCCAGCACTCCCTCGGGACGGGGCTTTATGAACACTGAAGCTTTCTTT. Residues: CASTPSGRGFMNTEAFF.

This clonotype appeared a few times. The V gene is TRBV20-1, the J gene TRBJ2-5, with D tentatively TRBD1 or TRBD2 (5 bases each). The CDR3 runs 13 residues. V lost 6 bases and J 4 bases, leaving 15 bases between the germline ends. In germline, CDR1 is DFQATT, CDR2 SNEGSKA (reference sequence). CDR3 amino acids: CSASNWGRETQYF. The CDR3 DNA is TGCAGTGCCAGCAACTGGGGGAGAGAGACCCAGTACTTC.

This clonotype was recorded many times. V and J are TRBV2 and TRBJ2-7; 9 bases line up with TRBD1. CDR3 size: 18 residues. The V and J ends lost 7 bases and 0 bases, in that order; junction bases with no gene match: 16. The germline V gene has CDR1 SNHLY and CDR2 FYNNEI. This chain's CDR3 is CASTLLGGGTGNSYEQYF. For the CDR3, the DNA is TGTGCCAGCACTCTCCTAGGTGGTGGGACAGGGAACTCCTACGAGCAGTACTTC.

V gene TRBV5-1 combines with J gene TRBJ2-5; 9 nucleotides match TRBD1. The J call may be in error: the DNA end matches TRBJ2-7 better. Germline V lookup: CDR1 SGHRS, CDR2 YFSETQ. The CDR3 is 15 amino acids. The CDR3 DNA sequence: TGCGCCAGCAGCTTGAGTACAGGGGGCCCCTACGAGCAGTACTTC. Protein: CASSLSTGGPYEQYF.